Below are 3 T cell receptor beta chains sequenced from a single sample in a study of blood T cells in healthy people across ages (dated by TCRdb to between 2015 and 2017). Libraries were prepared through 5' RACE. Sequencing relied on an Illumina HiSeq 2500. The second PCR ran for about 6 to 11 cycles and used a J-beta primer mix along with a sample-barcoded 5' primer. TCRdb ran its own pipeline on the public reads, namely fastp trimming at Q25 and MiXCR clone calling, and kept in-frame beta chains. A single entry per CDR3 protein holds the most common genes and DNA from its merged rows. This sample comprises about 670,000 distinct CDR3 sequences, less than 45% of them detected only once. The ten largest clones add up to about 30% of the sample. Sample: blood. Source of these receptors: an elderly man in good health.

There are a few counts of this clonotype. The chain recombines TRBV29-1 with TRBJ2-6; D is perhaps TRBD2 (7 bases). The CDR3 is 15 amino acids. The germline CDR1 and CDR2 sequences are SQVTM and ANQGSEA. Trimming removed 6 bases at V and 1 base at J, with 13 bases between. The CDR3, as DNA: TGCAGCGTGGGGGGGGCCGGTTCTGGGGCCAACGTCCTGACTTTC. This encodes CSVGGAGSGANVLTF. Drawing the rest from reference TRBV29-1 and TRBJ2-6, the complete variable domain is SAVISQKPSRDICQRGTSLTIQCQVDSQVTMMFWYRQQPGQSLTLIATANQGSEATYESGFVIDKFPISRPNLTFSTLTVSNMSPEDSSIYLCSVGGAGSGANVLTFGAGSRLTVL.

CDR3 DNA: TGCAGTGCTAGAGTTCGCGGGGGTTATAATTCACCCCTCCACTTT. Protein sequence: CSARVRGGYNSPLHF. This chain connects TRBV20-1 to TRBJ1-6; weak D call: TRBD1 (5 bases). The V end was cut by 1 base, the J end by 4 bases, with 11 bases between. CDR1 and CDR2 from the germline V gene are DFQATT and SNEGSKA (reference sequence). CDR3 length: 15 residues.

Notes on this clonotype: One junction end disagrees with the germline gene, perhaps due to a read error. The genes are TRBV7-2 and TRBJ2-5, with a tentative D call TRBD1 (5 bases). The CDR3 has 14 amino acids. Germline CDR1 SGHTA, CDR2 FQGNSA. Here the CDR3 DNA reads TGTGCCAGCAGCGTAGCCGTTCAGGGAGAGACCCAGTACTTC. It specifies CASSVAVQGETQYF.